This T cell receptor beta chain was sequenced in a study of human versus mouse CDR3 diversity and MHC coevolution. Study overall: Between roughly 5.5 x 10^6 and 1.8 x 10^7 valid reads came from each sample. Study findings and constraints: Humans had the largest estimated TCR beta repertoire, around 1.6 million clonotypes.

Clones were read by immunoSEQ multiplex PCR, and TCRdb kept only the in-frame ones, dropping some. The sample contains just under 60,000 clones, around 94% of which appear only once. There are 17 residues in the CDR3. Germline-derived CDR1 and CDR2 are KGHSH and LQKENI. Trimming cost V 2 bases and J 1 base, with 15 bases left between them. Worth noting for this clone: Its antigen is not known.

The clonotype was recovered from a person between 55 and 69 years old in good health. The sample comprised naive CD4+ T cells from blood. Subset of the sample: CD45RO-negative CD62L-positive naive CD4 T cells. The chain couples TRBV18 to TRBJ1-5; D is possibly TRBD1 (6 bases). CDR3 bases: TGTGCCAGCTCACCAATGGACAGCTATCGAAGCAATCAGCCCCAGCATTTT. Its protein product is CASSPMDSYRSNQPQHF. Supplemented by reference TRBV18 and TRBJ1-5, the full variable domain reads NAGVMQNPRHLVRRRGQEARLRCSPMKGHSHVYWYRQLPEEGLKFMVYLQKENIIDESGMPKERFSAEFPKEGPSILRIQQVVRGDSAAYFCASSPMDSYRSNQPQHFGDGTRLSIL.